The 3 T cell receptor beta chains presented below share a single source sample, sequenced in a study of T cells in Graves' hyperthyroidism and ophthalmopathy (dated by TCRdb to the late 2010s). The method behind the library was multiplex PCR. TCRdb lists the instrument as Illumina HiSeq 2000. The TCR beta CDR3 regions were amplified from the RNA transcripts. A first-round RT-PCR of the TCR CDR3 used the HTBI primer set with the Qiagen OneStep RT-PCR kit. TCRdb reanalyzed the raw reads on its own, using fastp at Q25 for trimming and MiXCR for clone calling, and kept in-frame beta chains. When rows share a CDR3 protein, they turn into one entry using the most common DNA and genes. This sample lists some 500,000 distinct CDR3 sequences; approximately 15% were detected once. The ten largest clonotypes hold 17% of the sample. What was sequenced was blood. The receptors were gathered from a woman between 18 and 30 years old with Graves' hyperthyroidism.

This clonotype was recorded a few times. V usage is TRBV6-1 and J usage is TRBJ2-1; 7 bases line up with TRBD2. Trimming removed 6 bases from V and 7 bases from J; junction bases left unmatched: 6. CDR3 length: 13 residues. Germline loops: CDR1 MNHNS, CDR2 SASEGT. CDR3 in amino acids: CASSPGLSNEQFF. In DNA, the CDR3 is TGTGCCAGCAGCCCGGGACTATCAAATGAGCAGTTCTTC.

This clonotype was detected many times. V gene TRBV5-6 combines with J gene TRBJ1-1; unclear D gene. In germline, CDR1 is SGHDT, CDR2 YYEEEE. Trimming stripped 1 base from V and 0 bases from J, with 16 bases between. The CDR3 has 17 residues. DNA of the CDR3: TGTGCCAGCAGCTTGTTCCACCAGCTGCCCATGAACACTGAAGCTTTCTTT. Protein sequence: CASSLFHQLPMNTEAFF.

This clonotype was seen a handful of times. This chain connects TRBV5-6 to TRBJ2-1; weak D call: TRBD1 (5 bases). This CDR3 has 18 amino acids. The germline V gene encodes CDR1 SGHDT and CDR2 YYEEEE. Trimming left V 3 bases short and J 2 bases short, with 21 bases between. DNA for the CDR3: TGTGCCAGCAGCTCGTCGAAATGGACAACGGCGCCCTACAATGAGCAGTTCTTC. It is translated as CASSSSKWTTAPYNEQFF.